This passage covers 19 T cell receptor beta chains from one sample sequenced in a study of blood T cells in healthy people across ages. Primed by a sample-barcoded 5' primer and a J-beta primer mix, a second PCR proceeded for about 6 to 11 cycles. TCRdb recomputed calls from the 5' RACE reads with MiXCR, one row per CDR3 protein. The data hold hundreds of thousands of distinct CDR3 sequences, with less than 40% observed a single time. Material: blood. The receptors shown here come from a woman aged 80 or over in good health.

This clonotype was recorded at least ten times. V and J are TRBV28 and TRBJ1-2; D unresolved. V dropped 10 bases and J dropped 2 bases, with 8 bases sitting between them. There are 11 residues in the CDR3. The germline V gene encodes CDR1 MDHEN and CDR2 SYDVKM. CDR3 bases: TGTGCCACCTACGCCAACTATGGCTACACCTTC. Its protein product is CATYANYGYTF.

This clonotype was recorded many times. V gene TRBV7-9 combines with J gene TRBJ2-5, with 9 bases fitting TRBD2. The CDR3 loop spans 13 amino acids. V lost 6 bases and J lost 5; bases outside the gene matches: 4. Per germline, CDR1 SEHNR and CDR2 FQNEAQ (reference sequence). The CDR3: CASRGTSRETQYF. DNA of the CDR3: TGTGCCAGCAGGGGGACTAGCCGGGAGACCCAGTACTTC.

This clonotype was detected ten times or more. The V and J genes are TRBV7-2 and TRBJ2-1; weak D call: TRBD2 (6 bases). The CDR3 is 12 residues long. In germline, CDR1 is SGHTA, CDR2 FQGNSA. V was clipped by 0 bases and J by 10 bases, with 7 bases between them. In DNA form, the CDR3 reads TGTGCCAGCAGCTTAGCGCGGGAAGAGCAGTTCTTC. Translating gives CASSLAREEQFF.

On this clonotype: With a much larger clone just one base away, this may be a read error. The chain combines TRBV20-1 with TRBJ2-1; D not certain. Per the germline V gene, CDR1 is DFQATT and CDR2 is SNEGSKA (reference sequence). The CDR3 loop spans 14 amino acids. The CDR3 DNA sequence: TGCAGTGCTAGGCCGGTCCTCTCCTACAATGAGCGGTTCTTC. Translating it yields CSARPVLSYNERFF.

This clonotype has only a few counts. The CDR3 sequence is CASSLALGTGKGGEQYF. The CDR3 nucleotides read TGTGCCAGCAGCTTAGCGCTGGGGACAGGGAAAGGTGGTGAGCAGTACTTC. The chain carries TRBV7-2 and TRBJ2-5; TRBD1 matches at 9 bases. The germline V gene has CDR1 SGHTA and CDR2 FQGNSA. The CDR3 is made up of 17 amino acids. V gave up 0 bases and J gave up 11 bases; unmatched junction bases: 16.

This clonotype has a count of ten or more. The CDR3 nucleotides are TGTGCCAGCAGATTGGGACAGGGGTACTATGGCTACACCTTC. Its protein is CASRLGQGYYGYTF. This chain uses TRBV7-2 with TRBJ1-2; 10 bases are a match to TRBD1. Germline trimming cut 6 bases from V and 3 bases from J; bases unmatched to any gene: 4. CDR3 length: 14 amino acids. Germline V lookup: CDR1 SGHTA, CDR2 FQGNSA.

This clonotype was seen just once. This sequence joins TRBV27 and TRBJ1-1; D is uncertain. This CDR3 spans 15 amino acids. The V and J ends lost 0 bases and 3 bases respectively, with 11 bases between them. Germline CDR1 MNHEY, CDR2 SMNVEV (reference sequence). The DNA of the CDR3 is TGTGCCAGCAGTTTATCGTTGGGGTTCCACACTGAAGCTTTCTTT. Encoded protein: CASSLSLGFHTEAFF.

The chain's CDR3 is CAWSYRAPLHF. Here the CDR3 DNA reads TGTGCCTGGAGTTACCGTGCACCCCTCCACTTT. The chain has TRBV30 and TRBJ1-6; the D is unclear. Per germline, CDR1 GTSNPN and CDR2 SVGIG (reference sequence). The CDR3 covers 11 residues. V gave up 2 bases and J gave up 11 bases, with 7 bases separating them. Supplemented by reference TRBV30 and TRBJ1-6, the full variable domain reads SQTIHQWPATLVQPVGSPLSLECTVEGTSNPNLYWYRQAAGRGLQLLFYSVGIGQISSEVPQNLSASRPQDRQFILSSKKLLLSDSGFYLCAWSYRAPLHFGNGTRLTVT.

This rearrangement joins TRBV12-3 or TRBV12-4 to TRBJ1-2; D gene uncertain. This CDR3 has 14 residues. V lost 6 bases and J lost 3, with 14 bases in between. The CDR3 reads CASSLRSGDYGYTF. In DNA, the CDR3 is TGTGCCAGCAGCCTACGTTCCGGAGACTATGGCTACACCTTC.

This clonotype was counted ten times or more. The rearrangement uses TRBV20-1 and TRBJ2-3; D perhaps matches TRBD2 (6 bases). Germline V lookup: CDR1 DFQATT, CDR2 SNEGSKA (reference sequence). The CDR3 totals 16 residues. With 3 bases removed from V and 2 bases from J, the gap between germline ends came to 18 bases. This CDR3 reads CSARGGGGLFTDTQYF. The DNA of the CDR3 is TGCAGTGCTAGGGGGGGAGGCGGACTCTTCACAGATACGCAGTATTTT.

This clonotype occurred many times. This chain joins TRBV15 and TRBJ1-2; D unclear. The length of the CDR3 is 13 residues. CDR1 LNHNV and CDR2 YYDKDF come from the germline V gene (reference sequence). With 0 bases removed from V and 2 bases from J, the gap between germline ends came to 4 bases. CDR3 loop: CATSRDQNYGYTF. For the CDR3, the DNA is TGTGCCACCAGCAGAGATCAGAACTATGGCTACACCTTC.

This chain links TRBV5-5 with TRBJ2-5, with 7 bases aligning to TRBD1. The DNA end lines up better with TRBJ2-7; the J call may be wrong. Germline CDR1 SGHKS, CDR2 YYEKEE (reference sequence). There are 14 residues in the CDR3. The DNA for the CDR3 is TGTGCCAGCAGCTCGGGGACAGTCCTGGGCGAGCAGTACTTC. As protein: CASSSGTVLGEQYF.

The V gene is TRBV10-3, the J gene TRBJ1-1; D might be TRBD1 (5 bases). Germline assignment: CDR1 ENHRY and CDR2 SYGVKD. There are 15 residues in the CDR3. Trimming stripped 4 bases from V and 1 base from J, with 13 bases between. CDR3 loop: CAISAFQGQNTEAFF. DNA for the CDR3: TGTGCCATCAGTGCCTTCCAGGGTCAGAACACTGAAGCTTTCTTT.

Comments on this clonotype: A much larger clone sits a single nucleotide away, making a read error possible. The chain combines TRBV12-3 or TRBV12-4 with TRBJ1-6; D gene ambiguous. CDR3 length: 12 residues. Here the CDR3 DNA reads TGTGCCAGCAGCCGAGGGAATTCACCCCCCCACTTT. Translating gives CASSRGNSPPHF.

There are many counts of this clonotype. This chain links TRBV7-2 with TRBJ2-1; 9 nucleotides agree with TRBD1. Trimming removed 4 bases from V and 4 bases from J; junction bases left unmatched: 8. CDR3 size: 16 residues. From germline, CDR1 is SGHTA and CDR2 FQGNSA. CDR3 protein: CASSSYPGQGYNEQFF. The CDR3 DNA follows: TGTGCCAGCAGCTCGTACCCGGGACAGGGATACAATGAGCAGTTCTTC.

The CDR3 bases are TGTGCCAGCAGTCCTCGGACAGGGGGGCGTGAAGCTTTCTTT. Translating gives CASSPRTGGREAFF. The rearrangement uses TRBV27 and TRBJ1-1; the match to TRBD1 covers 10 bases. After removal of 5 bases from V and 7 bases from J, the junction contained 7 bases not matched to a gene. The germline CDR1 and CDR2 sequences are MNHEY and SMNVEV (reference sequence). The CDR3 totals 14 residues.

This clonotype was observed many times. DNA for the CDR3: TGTGCCAGCAGCTTATTAAGGGTGGTTGCGGCGGCACAGGGGCGGTATGGCTACACCTTC. Its protein is CASSLLRVVAAAQGRYGYTF. The chain is built from TRBV7-8 and TRBJ1-2; 7 nucleotides agree with TRBD1. Germline loops: CDR1 SGHVS, CDR2 FQNEAQ. The CDR3 length is 20 residues. J gave up 5 bases and V 2 bases, and 23 bases lay outside the gene matches. The complete variable domain, with remaining parts taken from reference TRBV7-8 and TRBJ1-2, reads GAGVSQSPRYKVAKRGQDVALRCDPISGHVSLFWYQQALGQGPEFLTYFQNEAQLDKSGLPSDRFFAERPEGSVSTLKIQRTQQEDSAVYLCASSLLRVVAAAQGRYGYTFGSGTRLTVV.

For this clonotype: A much larger clone lies a single base off, so this may be a read error. The V and J genes are TRBV13 and TRBJ2-7; 10 bases match TRBD2. CDR3 length equals 15 residues. Trimming at V came to 6 bases and at J to 7 bases, leaving 12 bases not matched to a gene. CDR1 PRHDT and CDR2 FYEKMQ come from the germline V gene (reference sequence). CDR3 region: CASRERGGSYNEQYF. The CDR3 DNA is TGTGCCAGCAGGGAGCGGGGGGGCTCCTACAATGAGCAGTACTTC.

The chain couples TRBV10-1 to TRBJ2-1, with 9 bases lining up with TRBD2. Trimming cost V 11 bases and J 10 bases; bases outside gene matches: 18. The germline V gene has CDR1 WNHNN and CDR2 SYGVQD (reference sequence). The CDR3 extends over 15 amino acids. The CDR3 DNA reads TGCGCCGTTGGGCAGGAGCCAGCGGGAGGAGGGGAGCAGTTCTTC. This gives the protein CAVGQEPAGGGEQFF.